A selection of T cell receptor beta chains follows, all from one sample in a study of beta chain features in type 1 diabetes. This table comes from immunoSEQ multiplex PCR, and its TCRdb copy is limited to in-frame clones, with some not included. The data show over 700,000 clones, roughly 15% seen once. Sequencing used naive CD4+ T cells from blood. The receptors shown here come from a woman younger than 35 in good health. Both conserved end residues are part of each CDR3. A D gene is named only where the DNA matches it firmly. Size is stated for part of the rows, as once, few or many counts, or as a class when the clone is expanded.

DNA	CDR3	J	size	D	V
TGTGCCAGCAGCACAGTCCTTTCTGGCACAGATACGCAGTATTTT	CASSTVLSGTDTQYF	TRBJ2-3	-	-	TRBV7-2
TGTGCCAGCAGCTCTAGCGGGAGCACTGAGCAGTTCTTC	CASSSSGSTEQFF	TRBJ2-1	few	TRBD2	TRBV7-3
TGCAGTGCGGATCGGAGGGGGGCACAGTTCTTC	CSADRRGAQFF	TRBJ2-1	-	-	TRBV20-1
TGTGCCAGCAGCCTTACGCCCGGGATACTCCAGTACTTC	CASSLTPGILQYF	TRBJ2-4	few	-	TRBV7-2
TGTGCCAGCAGTTATAGTCCGGGCTCTGGAAACACCATATATTTT	CASSYSPGSGNTIYF	TRBJ1-3	-	-	TRBV6-6
TGTGCCAGCAGTTCTGGGCGGGGAGCTTTCTTT	CASSSGRGAFF	TRBJ1-1	-	-	TRBV7-2
TGTGCCAGTTCAGGGGGGCCTGAGCAGTTCTTC	CASSGGPEQFF	TRBJ2-1	few	-	TRBV5-6
TGTGCCAGTAGAGGGGAGGTAGAGACCCAGTACTTC	CASRGEVETQYF	TRBJ2-5	once	-	TRBV19
TGTGCCAGCAGCTTAAGCGGGAGGGCCGGCACCGGGGAGCTGTTTTTT	CASSLSGRAGTGELFF	TRBJ2-2	-	TRBD2	TRBV7-8
TGTGCCAGCAGCCAAGTAAATAACATTCAGTACTTC	CASSQVNNIQYF	TRBJ2-4	-	-	TRBV4-2
TGTGCCAGCAGCCTTAACAAACTAGGCGAAAAGTACTTC	CASSLNKLGEKYF	TRBJ2-4	-	-	TRBV7-2
TGTGCCAGCACCCAGAACTATTTGCTATCCCGTAACTACAATGAGCAGTTCTTC	CASTQNYLLSRNYNEQFF	TRBJ2-1	-	-	TRBV7-9
TGTGCCAGCACTACAACAGCGAAAAACACCATATATTTT	CASTTTAKNTIYF	TRBJ1-3	-	-	TRBV6-6
TGCGCCAGCATGGTGCCCCCCGCTAGCGGGAGGAGGGTGATGAGGAAAAACATTCAGTACTTC	CASMVPPASGRRVMRKNIQYF	TRBJ2-4	few	TRBD2	TRBV23-1
TGTGCCAGCAGCTTAGTGAGGGACAAAGAGACCCAGTACTTC	CASSLVRDKETQYF	TRBJ2-5	few	-	TRBV7-2
TGTGCCAGCAGGGCACCGGGGGGCCCCTCCTACGAGCAGTACTTC	CASRAPGGPSYEQYF	TRBJ2-7	-	-	TRBV6-5
TGTGCCAGCAGCCAAGTGTTGTACAGGCCCGAACGCAATGAGCAGTTCTTC	CASSQVLYRPERNEQFF	TRBJ2-1	few	-	TRBV14
TGTGCCAGCAGTGAGGGGGGTACAGATACGCAGTATTTT	CASSEGGTDTQYF	TRBJ2-3	few	-	TRBV2
TGTGCCAGCAGCTTACCGGGACAGGGGAAAGCTTTCTTT	CASSLPGQGKAFF	TRBJ1-1	-	TRBD1	TRBV7-8
TGTGCCAGCAGCCGGACTAGCGAAAATAGGGGTACGCAGTATTTT	CASSRTSENRGTQYF	TRBJ2-3	few	TRBD2	TRBV11-1
TGCGCCAGCAGCCCTCAGACAGGAAACACCGGGGAGCTGTTTTTT	CASSPQTGNTGELFF	TRBJ2-2	few	-	TRBV5-1
TGCGCCAGCAGCTTGGCCACTAGCGATGAGCAGTTCTTC	CASSLATSDEQFF	TRBJ2-1	few	TRBD2	TRBV5-1
TGTGCCATCAGTGAGTCTGGGGCTAGCGGGTTTAGCACAGATACGCAGTATTTT	CAISESGASGFSTDTQYF	TRBJ2-3	-	TRBD2	TRBV10-3
TGTGCCAGCAGTGAATTGGTCAATCAGCCCCAGCATTTT	CASSELVNQPQHF	TRBJ1-5	-	-	TRBV6-1
TGTGCCAGCAGCTCCGGGGGCGCGGTCACCTTC	CASSSGGAVTF	TRBJ1-2	few	-	TRBV7-9
TGTGCCAGCTCACCGAGGGACAGGGGACGTGAGCAGTTCTTC	CASSPRDRGREQFF	TRBJ2-1	-	TRBD1	TRBV18
TGTGCCAGCAGCTTGACTGGCAATGAGCAGTTCTTC	CASSLTGNEQFF	TRBJ2-1	few	-	TRBV5-4
TGTGCCAGCTCACCGGGGCAGGAACGGGAGGAGCAGTACTTC	CASSPGQEREEQYF	TRBJ2-7	-	-	TRBV21-1
TGTGCCAGCAGTGAGGTAGCGGGAGGGTTCACAGATACGCAGTATTTT	CASSEVAGGFTDTQYF	TRBJ2-3	-	TRBD2	TRBV6-1
TGCGCCAGCGACAGGGGGCATGACAATGAGCAGTTCTTC	CASDRGHDNEQFF	TRBJ2-1	-	TRBD1	TRBV5-1
TGTGCCAGCAGCTTAAGGCGACACGACCACGTGGAGCTGTTTTTT	CASSLRRHDHVELFF	TRBJ2-2	-	-	TRBV7-9
TGTGCCAGCAGTCCCTCCCCAGGGGTCGCGCGAGAGACCCAGTACTTC	CASSPSPGVARETQYF	TRBJ2-5	few	-	TRBV28
TGTGCCAGCAGCCAGGGGGAAGGCCACAATCGGGACACTGAAGCTTTCTTT	CASSQGEGHNRDTEAFF	TRBJ1-1	-	-	TRBV4-2
TGTGCCAGCAGTGAATTTTTAGGGACGGAAAATCAGCCCCAGCATTTT	CASSEFLGTENQPQHF	TRBJ1-5	-	-	TRBV2
TGTGCCAGCAGCGGCCGGGGGCGCGAGACCCAGTACTTC	CASSGRGRETQYF	TRBJ2-5	-	-	TRBV7-2
TGTGCCAGCAGCTTAGAGAGGGGACCCTACGAGCAGTACTTC	CASSLERGPYEQYF	TRBJ2-7	few	-	TRBV7-2
TGTGCCAGCAGCCCAGGCCCGGTCACAGATACGCAGTATTTT	CASSPGPVTDTQYF	TRBJ2-3	-	-	TRBV7-2